These 5 T cell receptor beta chains were sequenced from one sample in a study of blood T cell repertoires in COVID-19. Measured with immunoSEQ multiplex PCR; TCRdb has only the in-frame clones, and not every one. Of 62,000 or so clones in the sample, about 90% were seen once. What was sequenced was peripheral blood. The receptors here all came from a human donor in a cohort sampled during active COVID-19.

The chain uses TRBV19 and TRBJ1-2; 7 nucleotides match TRBD1. CDR1 LNHDA and CDR2 SQIVND come from the germline V gene (reference sequence). Unmatched junction bases numbered 9, after V lost 4 bases and J lost 4 bases. CDR3 length: 15 amino acids. The CDR3 region has the DNA TGTGCCAGTAGTACTACAGGGGTGAAAATCTATGGCTACACCTTC. This translates into CASSTTGVKIYGYTF.

The chain employs TRBV24-1 and TRBJ2-1; 11 nucleotides match TRBD2. V was clipped by 2 bases and J by 3 bases; unmatched bases: 11. The CDR3 loop spans 19 amino acids. The germline V gene has CDR1 KGHDR and CDR2 SFDVKD. CDR3 sequence: CATSDSKTSGTRYYNEQFF. The CDR3 coding sequence is TGTGCCACCAGTGATTCCAAGACTAGCGGGACGCGCTACTACAATGAGCAGTTCTTC.

The chain combines TRBV2 with TRBJ1-1, with 7 nucleotides matching TRBD1. In germline, CDR1 is SNHLY, CDR2 FYNNEI. The CDR3 is 16 amino acids. Trimming cost V 4 bases and J 0 bases; bases outside gene matches: 8. CDR3 bases: TGTGCCAGCAGTGCGCCGGGACAGAGAGTGAACACTGAAGCTTTCTTT. Encoded protein: CASSAPGQRVNTEAFF. Full variable domain (rest looked up from reference TRBV2 and TRBJ1-1): EPEVTQTPSHQVTQMGQEVILRCVPISNHLYFYWYRQILGQKVEFLVSFYNNEISEKSEIFDDQFSVERPDGSNFTLKIRSTKLEDSAMYFCASSAPGQRVNTEAFFGQGTRLTVV.

The chain combines TRBV4-1 with TRBJ1-2; 11 bases match TRBD1. Germline-derived CDR1 and CDR2 are MGHRA and YSYEKL. The CDR3 consists of 18 residues. With V trimmed by 6 bases and J by 4 bases, 16 bases remained unmatched. CDR3 protein: CASSPPRTGGFLGYGYTF. As DNA, the CDR3 is TGCGCCAGCAGTCCTCCCCGGACAGGGGGCTTTCTGGGCTATGGCTACACCTTC.

The chain employs TRBV28 and TRBJ2-7; D gene unclear. There are 12 residues in the CDR3. The V gene's germline CDR1 is MDHEN and CDR2 SYDVKM. Trimming cost V 1 base and J 5 bases, with 6 bases left between them. The CDR3 DNA sequence: TGTGCCAGCAGTTTATTCCCTCACGAGCAGTACTTC. Encoded protein: CASSLFPHEQYF. Supplemented by reference TRBV28 and TRBJ2-7, the full variable domain reads DVKVTQSSRYLVKRTGEKVFLECVQDMDHENMFWYRQDPGLGLRLIYFSYDVKMKEKGDIPEGYSVSREKKERFSLILESASTNQTSMYLCASSLFPHEQYFGPGTRLTVT.